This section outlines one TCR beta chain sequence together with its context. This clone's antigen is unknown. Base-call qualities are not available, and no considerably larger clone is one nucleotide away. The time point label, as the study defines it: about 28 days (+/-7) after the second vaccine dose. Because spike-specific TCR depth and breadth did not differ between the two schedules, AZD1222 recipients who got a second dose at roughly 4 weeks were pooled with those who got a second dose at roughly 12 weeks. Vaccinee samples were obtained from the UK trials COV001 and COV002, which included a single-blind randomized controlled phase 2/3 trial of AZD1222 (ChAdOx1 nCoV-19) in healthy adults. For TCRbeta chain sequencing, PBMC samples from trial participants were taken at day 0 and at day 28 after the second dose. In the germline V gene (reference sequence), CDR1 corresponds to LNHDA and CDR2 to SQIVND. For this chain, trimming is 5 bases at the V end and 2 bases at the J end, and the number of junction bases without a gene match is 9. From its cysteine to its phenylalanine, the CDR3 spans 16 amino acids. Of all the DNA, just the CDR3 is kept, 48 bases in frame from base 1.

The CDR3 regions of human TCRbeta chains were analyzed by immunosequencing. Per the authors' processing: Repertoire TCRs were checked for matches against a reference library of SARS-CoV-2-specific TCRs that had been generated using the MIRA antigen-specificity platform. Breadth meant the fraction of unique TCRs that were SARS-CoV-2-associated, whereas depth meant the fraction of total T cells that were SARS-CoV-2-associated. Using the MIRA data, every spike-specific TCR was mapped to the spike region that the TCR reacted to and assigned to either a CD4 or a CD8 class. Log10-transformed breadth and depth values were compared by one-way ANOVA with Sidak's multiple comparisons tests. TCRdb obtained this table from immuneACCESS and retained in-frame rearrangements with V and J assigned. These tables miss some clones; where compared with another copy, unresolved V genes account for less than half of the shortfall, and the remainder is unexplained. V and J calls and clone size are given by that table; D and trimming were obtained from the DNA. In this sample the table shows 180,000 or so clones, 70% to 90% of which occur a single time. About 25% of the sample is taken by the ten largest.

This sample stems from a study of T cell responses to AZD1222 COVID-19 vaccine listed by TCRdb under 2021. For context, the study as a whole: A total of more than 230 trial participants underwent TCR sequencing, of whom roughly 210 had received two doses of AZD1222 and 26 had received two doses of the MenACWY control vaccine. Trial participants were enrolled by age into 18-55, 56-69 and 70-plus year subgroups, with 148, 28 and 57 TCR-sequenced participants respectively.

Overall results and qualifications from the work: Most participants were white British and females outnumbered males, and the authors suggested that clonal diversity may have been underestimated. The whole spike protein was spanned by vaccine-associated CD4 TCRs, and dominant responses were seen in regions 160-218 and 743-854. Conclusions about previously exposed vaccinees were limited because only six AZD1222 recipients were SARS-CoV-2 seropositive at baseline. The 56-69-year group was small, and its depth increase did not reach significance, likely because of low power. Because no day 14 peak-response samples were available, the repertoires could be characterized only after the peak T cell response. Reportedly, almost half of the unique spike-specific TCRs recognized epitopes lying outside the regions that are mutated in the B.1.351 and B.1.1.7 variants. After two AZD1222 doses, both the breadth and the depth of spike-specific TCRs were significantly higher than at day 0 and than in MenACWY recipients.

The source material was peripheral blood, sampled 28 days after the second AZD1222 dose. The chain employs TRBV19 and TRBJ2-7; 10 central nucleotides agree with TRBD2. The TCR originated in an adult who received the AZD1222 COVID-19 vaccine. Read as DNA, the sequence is TGTGCCAGTAGTGGCCGGGGACTAGCGAACCCCTACGAGCAGTACTTC. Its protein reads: CASSGRGLANPYEQYF. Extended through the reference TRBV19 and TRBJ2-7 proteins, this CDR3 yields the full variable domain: DGGITQSPKYLFRKEGQNVTLSCEQNLNHDAMYWYRQDPGQGLRLIYYSQIVNDFQKGDIAEGYSVSREKKESFPLTVTSAQKNPTAFYLCASSGRGLANPYEQYFGPGTRLTVT.